This TCR beta chain was retrieved from a study of T cell responses to AZD1222 COVID-19 vaccine listed by TCRdb under 2021. For the study in its entirety: AZD1222 recipients whose second dose came at about 4 weeks and those whose second dose came at about 12 weeks were combined into one group, since spike-specific TCR depth and breadth did not differ between the two schedules. Trial participants were enrolled into age subgroups of 18-55, 56-69 and 70-plus years, which contained approximately 150, 30 and 60 TCR-sequenced participants, respectively. TCR sequencing covered fewer than 250 trial participants: 200 to 220 given two doses of AZD1222 and about 26 given two doses of MenACWY control vaccine.

The research as a whole found: A significant rise in spike-specific TCR breadth and depth was observed after two AZD1222 doses relative to day 0 and relative to MenACWY recipients. CD4 TCRs associated with the vaccine covered the entire spike protein, and the dominant responses were in regions 160-218 and 743-854. Most participants were white British and females outnumbered males, and the authors suggested that clonal diversity may have been underestimated. Because no day 14 peak-response samples were available, repertoires were characterized only after the peak T cell response. Conclusions about previously exposed vaccinees are limited, since just six or seven AZD1222 recipients were seropositive for SARS-CoV-2 at baseline. Epitopes outside the regions mutated in the B.1.351 and B.1.1.7 variants were reportedly recognized by nearly half of the unique spike-specific TCRs. The 56-69-year group was small, and its depth increase did not reach significance, likely because of low power.

V loses 1 base at its end and J loses 5 bases; junction bases beyond the gene matches: 14. CDR1 and CDR2 were assigned from the germline V gene as SGHRS and YFSETQ. Including cysteine and phenylalanine, the CDR3 has 17 amino acids. Solely the CDR3 DNA is kept, with 51 bases framed from the first base. The CDR3 regions of human TCRbeta chains were subjected to immunosequencing. The study's processing was this. Repertoire TCRs were matched against a reference library of SARS-CoV-2-specific TCRs generated with the MIRA antigen-specificity platform. Breadth was defined as the fraction of unique TCRs that were SARS-CoV-2-associated, and depth was defined as the fraction of total T cells that were SARS-CoV-2-associated. Using the MIRA data, each spike-specific TCR was assigned both to the spike region to which the TCR was reactive and to a CD4 or CD8 class. Log10-transformed breadth and depth values were compared by one-way ANOVA with Sidak's multiple comparisons tests. What TCRdb holds here is the immuneACCESS table cut down to in-frame rearrangements. Part of the clones is not present; checked against another copy, under half of the missing clones reflect an unresolved V gene, and the others are unexplained. That table is the source of V, J and clone size, and D and trimming were worked out from the DNA. The table for this sample lists about 140,000 clones; 80% to 95% of them were counted only once. Of the sample, around 1.8% is held by the ten largest clones.

This clone was counted at least ten times. Its antigen is not yet known. Nothing much larger sits one base from this clone, and base qualities are not available. This specimen's time point label, interpreted: baseline before first vaccination. Vaccinee samples came from UK trials COV001 and COV002, including a single-blind randomized controlled phase 2/3 trial of AZD1222 (ChAdOx1 nCoV-19) in healthy adults. Trial participant PBMC samples were collected at day 0 and day 28 after the second dose for TCRbeta chain sequencing. The V and J genes are TRBV5-1 and TRBJ2-7; TRBD1 fits 8 bases in the junction. The source was peripheral blood, collected on day 0 of AZD1222 vaccination. The sequence was obtained from an adult in good health. The CDR3 here reads CASSLFHGGSGGNEQYF. The sequence in DNA is TGCGCCAGCAGCTTGTTTCACGGGGGATCAGGGGGCAACGAGCAGTACTTC.